Listed below are T cell receptor beta chains from one sample, sequenced in a study of CD8+CD57+ T cells in acquired aplastic anemia. TCRdb passed the reads through MiXCR, listing each CDR3 protein once. The table lists under 200,000 distinct CDR3 sequences, roughly 63% of them singletons. Material for sequencing was sorted CD4+, CD8+, or CD8+CD57+ T cells (not recorded which) from PBMCs. Source of these receptors: a human donor in good health. Both conserved end residues are part of each CDR3. A D gene is named only where the DNA matches it firmly. The size field is filled for only some rows; it gives once, few, many or a size class.

V,J,D,size,DNA,CDR3
TRBV7-9,TRBJ2-5,.,.,TGTGCCAGCAGCTTACCCGGACCTACCGAGACCCAGTACTTC,CASSLPGPTETQYF
TRBV2,TRBJ2-7,.,few,TGTGCCATCAGTGGAGAGGCAGGGTCAGACGAGCAGTACTTC,CAISGEAGSDEQYF
TRBV7-8,TRBJ2-5,.,.,TGTGCCAGCAGCTTAGGAAGGGGTTACCAAGAGACCCAGTACTTC,CASSLGRGYQETQYF
TRBV9,TRBJ2-3,.,.,TGTGCCAGCAATCGCGATCCGGGGCGCTCAGATACGCAGTATTTT,CASNRDPGRSDTQYF
TRBV12-3/TRBV12-4,TRBJ2-3,.,.,TGTGCCAGCAAGCTATACCTCCGGGATACGCAGTATTTT,CASKLYLRDTQYF
TRBV24-1,TRBJ2-3,TRBD2,.,TGTGCCACCAGTGATCCGGGACTAGCGGGAACAACAGATACGCAGTATTTT,CATSDPGLAGTTDTQYF
TRBV5-1,TRBJ2-7,.,many,TGTGCCAGCAGCTTAGCTAGTTCCTACGAGCAGTACTTC,CASSLASSYEQYF
TRBV5-1,TRBJ2-3,.,once,TGCGCCAGCAGCTCCGCGGAGAGCACAGATGCGCAGTATTTT,CASSSAESTDAQYF
TRBV29-1,TRBJ2-1,.,.,TGCAGCGTGACCCTCTTGGAGAATGAGCAGTTCTTC,CSVTLLENEQFF
TRBV9,TRBJ2-5,TRBD2,.,TGTGCCAGCAGCGCCTTAGCGGGAGGCTGGGGGGAGACCCAGTACTTC,CASSALAGGWGETQYF
TRBV4-3,TRBJ2-7,.,.,TGCGCCAGCAGCCAAGACACGGGGGGCCGAGACGAGCAGTACTTC,CASSQDTGGRDEQYF
TRBV6-1,TRBJ2-4,.,.,TGTGCCAGCAGTTACGCCATAAACATTCAGTACTTC,CASSYAINIQYF
TRBV27,TRBJ1-1,.,.,TGTGCCAGCAGTAAATACTCGGGTGAAGCTTTCTTT,CASSKYSGEAFF
TRBV20-1,TRBJ1-6,TRBD1,.,TGCAGTGCCAAAGACAGGGCCGGATCACCCCTCCACTTT,CSAKDRAGSPLHF
TRBV19,TRBJ1-1,TRBD1,few,TGTGCCACTGACAGGGGGATGAACACTGAAGCTTTCTTT,CATDRGMNTEAFF
TRBV24-1,TRBJ2-3,.,.,TGTGCCACCAGGGGGAGAGGGAGCACAGATACGCAGTATTTT,CATRGRGSTDTQYF
TRBV7-9,TRBJ2-3,.,once,TGTGCCAGCAGACCGTGGACGGAAACCTCCACAGATACGCAGTATTTT,CASRPWTETSTDTQYF
TRBV9,TRBJ1-6,TRBD1,.,TGTGCCAGCAGCGTAGAGGGGACAGGGGTCGGGTCACCCCTCCACTTT,CASSVEGTGVGSPLHF
TRBV24-1,TRBJ2-1,.,.,TGTGCCACCAGTGACCTACCACAGGGCCATGAGCAGTTCTTC,CATSDLPQGHEQFF
TRBV7-9,TRBJ2-7,.,.,TGTGCCAGCAGCTTAGACAGGGCGACCTACGAGCAGTACTTC,CASSLDRATYEQYF
TRBV19,TRBJ1-1,.,.,TGTACCAGTAGTCCGCGGGGGATCTGGAAGATTGAAGCTTTCTTT,CTSSPRGIWKIEAFF
TRBV20-1,TRBJ2-7,TRBD1,few,TGCAGTGCTAGGGCCGCGACAGGGTCCCCGCTTGAGCAGTACTTC,CSARAATGSPLEQYF
TRBV2,TRBJ1-1,TRBD1,.,TGTGCCAGCAGTGAAGACTCGGGCGTAGGGGGCGCGGAAGCTTTCTTT,CASSEDSGVGGAEAFF
TRBV4-3,TRBJ2-1,.,many,TGCGCCAGCAGCCAAGAGGGGGGAGCCGTCCACAATGAGCAGTTCTTC,CASSQEGGAVHNEQFF
TRBV19,TRBJ2-1,.,many,TGTGCCAGTAGTCCTTGGGGGTACAATGAGCAGTTCTTC,CASSPWGYNEQFF
TRBV20-1,TRBJ2-3,.,many,TGCAGTGGGGGAAACGGGGAGAGAGGCACAGATACGCAGTATTTT,CSGGNGERGTDTQYF
TRBV19,TRBJ1-5,TRBD1,once,TGTGCCAGTGGGCACAGGGGTAGCAATCAGCCCCAGCATTTT,CASGHRGSNQPQHF
TRBV2,TRBJ1-2,TRBD1,few,TGTGCCAGCAGCTCGCAGGGGGCCAGTTATGGCTACACCTTC,CASSSQGASYGYTF
TRBV7-9,TRBJ2-7,TRBD1,.,TGTGCCAGCAGCCACCGGGGACAGATCTACGAGCAGTACTTC,CASSHRGQIYEQYF
TRBV7-9,TRBJ2-7,.,once,TGTGCTAGCAGGAGTAAGAACGAGCAGTACTTC,CASRSKNEQYF
TRBV7-3,TRBJ2-7,.,.,TGTGCCAGCAGCTTACAGGGAGGCGAGCAGTACTTC,CASSLQGGEQYF